The entry that follows covers one TCR beta chain sequence. The sample is drawn from a study of T cell responses to AZD1222 COVID-19 vaccine. Assay: immunoSEQ multiplex PCR; the TCRdb copy retains only in-frame clones and omits some. The table includes some 160,000 clones, almost 90% detected once. Trimming took 5 bases from V and 3 from J, leaving 17 bases between them. Looked up from germline, CDR1 is MDHEN and CDR2 is SYDVKM. CDR3 size: 16 residues. V and J are TRBV28 and TRBJ1-5; D not certain. The sequences come from peripheral blood, collected on day 0 of AZD1222 vaccination. The clonotype comes from an adult in good health. Here the CDR3 DNA reads TGTGCCAGCAGTCCCCTCGCGCAGAGCATCAATCAGCCCCAGCATTTT. As protein: CASSPLAQSINQPQHF. Variable domain in full (rest from reference TRBV28 and TRBJ1-5): DVKVTQSSRYLVKRTGEKVFLECVQDMDHENMFWYRQDPGLGLRLIYFSYDVKMKEKGDIPEGYSVSREKKERFSLILESASTNQTSMYLCASSPLAQSINQPQHFGDGTRLSIL.